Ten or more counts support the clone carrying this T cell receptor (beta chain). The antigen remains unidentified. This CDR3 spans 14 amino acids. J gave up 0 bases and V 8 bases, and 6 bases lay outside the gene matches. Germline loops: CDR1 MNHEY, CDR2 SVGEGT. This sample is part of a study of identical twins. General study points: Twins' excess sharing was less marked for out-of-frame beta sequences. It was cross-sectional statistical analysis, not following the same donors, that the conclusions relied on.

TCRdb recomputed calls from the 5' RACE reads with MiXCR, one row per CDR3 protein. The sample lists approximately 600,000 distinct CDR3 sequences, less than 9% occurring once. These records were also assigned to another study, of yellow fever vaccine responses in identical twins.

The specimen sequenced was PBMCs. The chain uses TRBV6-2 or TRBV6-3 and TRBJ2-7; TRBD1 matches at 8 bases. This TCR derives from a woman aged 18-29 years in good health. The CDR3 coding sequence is TGTGCCAGCCGTTGGACAGGGAGCTCCTACGAGCAGTACTTC. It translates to CASRWTGSSYEQYF.